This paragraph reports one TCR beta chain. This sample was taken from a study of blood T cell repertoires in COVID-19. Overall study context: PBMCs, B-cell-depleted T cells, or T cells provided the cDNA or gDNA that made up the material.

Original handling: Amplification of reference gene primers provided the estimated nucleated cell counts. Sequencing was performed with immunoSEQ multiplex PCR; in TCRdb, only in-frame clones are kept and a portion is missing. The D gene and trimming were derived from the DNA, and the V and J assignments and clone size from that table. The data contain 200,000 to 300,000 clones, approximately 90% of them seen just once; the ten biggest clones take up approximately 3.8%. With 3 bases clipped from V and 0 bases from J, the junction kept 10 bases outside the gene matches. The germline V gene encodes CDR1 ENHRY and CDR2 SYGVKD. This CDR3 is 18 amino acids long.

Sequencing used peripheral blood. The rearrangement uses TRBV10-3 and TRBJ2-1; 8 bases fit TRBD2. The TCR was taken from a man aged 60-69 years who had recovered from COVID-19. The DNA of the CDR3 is TGTGCCATCAGTGAATTCGGAGCGGGGGCCAACTCCTACAATGAGCAGTTCTTC. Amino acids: CAISEFGAGANSYNEQFF.